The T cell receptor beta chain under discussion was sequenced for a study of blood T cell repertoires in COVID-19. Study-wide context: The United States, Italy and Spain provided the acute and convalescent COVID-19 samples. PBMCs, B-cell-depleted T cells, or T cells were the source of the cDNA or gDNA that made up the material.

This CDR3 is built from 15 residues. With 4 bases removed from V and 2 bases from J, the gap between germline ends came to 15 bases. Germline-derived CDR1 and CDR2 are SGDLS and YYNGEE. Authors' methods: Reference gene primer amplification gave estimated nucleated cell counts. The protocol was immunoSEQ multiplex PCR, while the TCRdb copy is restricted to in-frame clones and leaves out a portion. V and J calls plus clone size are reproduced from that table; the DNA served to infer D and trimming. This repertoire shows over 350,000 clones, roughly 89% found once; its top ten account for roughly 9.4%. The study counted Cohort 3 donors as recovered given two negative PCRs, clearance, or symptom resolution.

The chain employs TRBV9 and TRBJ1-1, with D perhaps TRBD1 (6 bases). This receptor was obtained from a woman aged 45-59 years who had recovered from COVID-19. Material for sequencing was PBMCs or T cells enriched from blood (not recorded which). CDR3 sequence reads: CASSPRTVFNTEAFF. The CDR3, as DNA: TGTGCCAGCAGCCCTAGGACAGTCTTTAACACTGAAGCTTTCTTT.